A single sample gave rise to the 23 T cell receptor beta chains below, sequenced in a study of T cells in Graves' hyperthyroidism and ophthalmopathy. TCR beta CDR3 regions were amplified from RNA transcripts. The HTBI primer set served for first-round RT-PCR of the TCR CDR3. TCRdb re-called the multiplex PCR reads through MiXCR, storing one row per CDR3 protein. This repertoire shows about half a million distinct CDR3 sequences, just under 20% found once; its top ten account for less than 55%. Input material: blood. The receptors originated from a man aged 35 to 55 with Graves' ophthalmopathy.

The V and J genes are TRBV6-1 and TRBJ2-2; D perhaps matches TRBD2 (6 bases). Per the germline V gene, CDR1 is MNHNS and CDR2 is SASEGT. The V end lost 5 bases, the J end lost 0 bases, and 19 bases lay between the germline ends. The CDR3 length is 18 residues. CDR3 in amino acids: CASSRLSGTDTNTGELFF. The DNA of the CDR3 is TGTGCCAGCAGTCGACTCTCCGGGACTGACACGAACACCGGGGAGCTGTTTTTT.

This clonotype came up a few times. The rearrangement joins TRBV3-1 to TRBJ1-2; D possibly corresponds to TRBD1 (6 bases). Per the germline V gene, CDR1 is LGHDT and CDR2 is YNNKEL (reference sequence). With 0 bases removed from V and 10 bases from J, the gap between germline ends came to 12 bases. This CDR3 is 13 amino acids long. The CDR3 nucleotides read TGTGCCAGCAGCCAAGAAAGGGGGACAACCTACACCTTC. Amino acids: CASSQERGTTYTF.

This clonotype has at least ten counts. The chain combines TRBV20-1 with TRBJ2-1; D remains ambiguous. The CDR3 contains 13 residues. V was trimmed by 1 base and J by 4 bases, leaving 8 bases between them. The germline V gene encodes CDR1 DFQATT and CDR2 SNEGSKA (reference sequence). In nucleotides, the CDR3 is TGCAGTGCTAGAGGTCGGCAGTACAATGAGCAGTTCTTC. The encoded protein is CSARGRQYNEQFF.

V is TRBV20-1 and J is TRBJ1-3; D is unclear. The CDR3 runs 15 residues. Between the trimmed V and J ends, which lost 5 bases and 0 bases, there was a span of 14 bases. Germline V CDR1 and CDR2: DFQATT, SNEGSKA (reference sequence). The CDR3 spells CSAYDMRNSGNTIYF. The DNA for the CDR3 is TGCAGTGCTTACGACATGAGAAACTCTGGAAACACCATATATTTT.

This clonotype was detected only once. The rearrangement links TRBV5-6 to TRBJ2-3; 13 nucleotides align to TRBD2. Losses at the gene ends were 4 bases for V and 2 bases for J; bases not matched to a gene: 7. This CDR3 is 17 amino acids long. CDR1 is SGHDT, CDR2 YYEEEE, per germline. The CDR3 DNA is TGTGCCAGCAGCGGCGGACTAGCGGGGGACCCCACAGATACGCAGTATTTT. Translation: CASSGGLAGDPTDTQYF.

In this sample, this clonotype turned up many times. This rearrangement joins TRBV5-1 to TRBJ2-3, with 13 bases lining up with TRBD2. Germline CDR1 reads SGHRS; CDR2 reads YFSETQ. Trimming cost V 2 bases and J 6 bases; bases outside gene matches: 15. This CDR3 spans 19 amino acids. DNA for the CDR3: TGCGCCAGCAGCTTCCCGCCCGGGACTAGCGGGGCGTATCGGGATACGCAGTATTTT. This sequence encodes CASSFPPGTSGAYRDTQYF.

This chain links TRBV19 with TRBJ2-3; 9 bases are shared with TRBD1. This CDR3 has 14 residues. The V gene's germline CDR1 is LNHDA and CDR2 SQIVND (reference sequence). Trimming removed 9 bases from V and 1 base from J; junction bases left unmatched: 5. The chain's CDR3 is CASQRDRGTDTQYF. The DNA of the CDR3 is TGTGCCAGCCAGCGGGACAGGGGCACAGATACGCAGTATTTT.

There are many counts of this clonotype. The chain combines TRBV28 with TRBJ2-7; 8 bases are shared with TRBD2. The CDR3 totals 16 residues. The J segment lost 4 bases and the V segment lost 4 bases, leaving 12 bases of the junction unmatched. Germline V CDR1 and CDR2: MDHEN, SYDVKM. CDR3 amino acids: CASSSRGGSGPYEQYF. Written as DNA, the CDR3 is TGTGCCAGCAGTTCCCGGGGGGGCTCCGGTCCATACGAGCAGTACTTC.

CDR3 DNA sequence: TGTGCCAGTAGACTGGACGTCGGTGGTGAAGCTTTCTTT. Translation: CASRLDVGGEAFF. The chain carries TRBV19 and TRBJ1-1; D uncertain. CDR1 and CDR2 (germline): LNHDA, SQIVND (reference sequence). Trimming took 6 bases from V and 7 from J, leaving 15 bases between them. The CDR3 is 13 residues long. The full variable domain, its missing parts supplied by reference TRBV19 and TRBJ1-1, is DGGITQSPKYLFRKEGQNVTLSCEQNLNHDAMYWYRQDPGQGLRLIYYSQIVNDFQKGDIAEGYSVSREKKESFPLTVTSAQKNPTAFYLCASRLDVGGEAFFGQGTRLTVV.

This chain connects TRBV30 to TRBJ2-3; D ambiguous. The CDR3 is 10 residues long. CDR1 GTSNPN and CDR2 SVGIG come from the germline V gene (reference sequence). V was pared by 5 bases and J by 5 bases, with 5 bases between. CDR3 bases: TGTGCCTGGGAAGGAGATACGCAGTATTTT. Translation: CAWEGDTQYF. Full variable domain (rest looked up from reference TRBV30 and TRBJ2-3): SQTIHQWPATLVQPVGSPLSLECTVEGTSNPNLYWYRQAAGRGLQLLFYSVGIGQISSEVPQNLSASRPQDRQFILSSKKLLLSDSGFYLCAWEGDTQYFGPGTRLTVL.

The chain employs TRBV19 and TRBJ2-7; the match to TRBD1 covers 9 bases. V shed 5 bases, J shed 5 bases, and the junction held 7 bases outside the gene matches. The CDR3 runs 14 residues. Germline CDR1 reads LNHDA; CDR2 reads SQIVND (reference sequence). The CDR3, as DNA: TGTGCCAGTAGTGTCGACAGGGGGTCGAACGAGCAGTACTTC. It codes for CASSVDRGSNEQYF.

The V gene is TRBV6-1, the J gene TRBJ2-7; 13 bases map to TRBD2. Germline trimming cut 6 bases from V and 7 bases from J; bases unmatched to any gene: 6. Germline CDR1 reads MNHNS; CDR2 reads SASEGT. The CDR3 loop spans 14 amino acids. The CDR3 DNA follows: TGTGCCAGCAGGGAAACTAGCGGGAGGGAGGAGCAGTACTTC. Translated, it gives CASRETSGREEQYF.

This chain links TRBV7-2 with TRBJ2-5; 7 bases match TRBD1. Germline lookup yields CDR1 SGHTA and CDR2 FQGNSA. The CDR3 runs 15 residues. Trimming removed 4 bases from V and 3 bases from J; junction bases left unmatched: 8. The CDR3 reads CASSSLGQSKETQYF. In DNA form, the CDR3 reads TGTGCCAGCAGCTCCCTGGGACAGAGCAAAGAGACCCAGTACTTC.

In its sample, this clonotype was seen once. The V gene is TRBV20-1, the J gene TRBJ1-1; D not certain. The CDR3 spans 13 residues. V lost 2 bases, J lost 1 base, and 8 bases lay in between. Germline CDR1 reads DFQATT; CDR2 reads SNEGSKA (reference sequence). The CDR3 spells CSARLDRNTEAFF. In DNA form, the CDR3 reads TGCAGTGCTAGATTGGACCGGAACACTGAAGCTTTCTTT.

The rearrangement links TRBV12-5 to TRBJ1-5; no definite D call. The germline V gene encodes CDR1 LGHNT and CDR2 FRNRAP. The V end was cut by 0 bases, the J end by 12 bases, with 9 bases between. The CDR3 is 12 amino acids. CDR3 DNA: TGTGCTAGTGGTTTGGTACCCCGTCACCAGCATTTT. Translation gives CASGLVPRHQHF.

This clonotype was counted between two and nine times. The chain uses TRBV6-6 and TRBJ2-7; D ambiguous. The CDR3 runs to 12 residues. Germline V gene sequence: CDR1 MNHNY, CDR2 SVGAGI (reference sequence). V was pared by 0 bases and J by 7 bases, with 7 bases between. CDR3 sequence (DNA): TGTGCCAGCAGTTACTCTGGTGAAGAGCAGTACTTC. It encodes CASSYSGEEQYF.

This clonotype was recorded many times. The chain combines TRBV12-3 or TRBV12-4 with TRBJ2-1, with 9 bases fitting TRBD1. The trim removed 5 bases at V and 5 bases at J, leaving 7 bases unmatched. This CDR3 is 15 amino acids long. This CDR3 reads CASSHRDRANNEQFF. The CDR3 DNA reads as TGTGCCAGCAGTCACCGGGACAGGGCCAACAATGAGCAGTTCTTC.

This clonotype was counted at least ten times. This rearrangement joins TRBV20-1 to TRBJ2-1, with TRBD2 matching over 9 bases. This CDR3 region has 17 residues. J lost 3 bases, V lost 3 bases, and 12 bases had no gene match. The germline gives CDR1 DFQATT, CDR2 SNEGSKA (reference sequence). The CDR3 coding sequence is TGCAGTGCTAGCGGGGTGGTAGCGGGAGTTCGCTACAATGAGCAGTTCTTC. Its protein is CSASGVVAGVRYNEQFF.

A single count supports this clonotype. This chain joins TRBV28 and TRBJ1-5; a weak D match, TRBD1 (5 bases). With 6 bases removed from V and 2 bases from J, the gap between germline ends came to 14 bases. CDR1 is MDHEN, CDR2 SYDVKM, per germline. The CDR3 is 15 residues long. As DNA, the CDR3 is TGTGCCAGCAGGCCCGTAGGGGCGGGCAATCAGCCCCAGCATTTT. It is translated as CASRPVGAGNQPQHF.

This clonotype appeared a few times. The chain uses TRBV12-3 or TRBV12-4 and TRBJ2-6; 8 bases fit TRBD1. Losses at the gene ends were 2 bases for V and 4 bases for J; bases not matched to a gene: 7. There are 17 residues in the CDR3. CDR3 in DNA: TGTGCCAGCAGTTTACAACAGGGGGTGGGGGGGGCCAACGTCCTGACTTTC. It yields the protein CASSLQQGVGGANVLTF.

The chain recombines TRBV9 with TRBJ2-1, with 11 bases identical to TRBD2. This CDR3 region has 15 residues. Germline CDR1 SGDLS, CDR2 YYNGEE. V was clipped by 4 bases and J by 6 bases; unmatched bases: 6. CDR3 nucleotide sequence: TGTGCCAGCAGCCCCTCTAGCGGGGGGACCAATGAGCAGTTCTTC. Amino acids: CASSPSSGGTNEQFF.

The chain links TRBV11-2 to TRBJ2-5; the match to TRBD2 covers 14 bases. The CDR3 covers 20 residues. Trimming at V came to 8 bases and at J to 2 bases, leaving 19 bases not matched to a gene. Germline V CDR1 and CDR2: SGHAT, FQNNGV. The CDR3 reads CASGYPPTGTSGRIQETQYF. DNA of the CDR3: TGTGCCAGCGGATACCCCCCTACCGGGACTAGCGGGAGAATACAAGAGACCCAGTACTTC.

The J gene is TRBJ1-4, the V gene TRBV7-8; D ambiguous. Germline CDR1 SGHVS, CDR2 FQNEAQ. V was shortened by 9 bases and J by 4 bases, with 9 bases between the two germline ends. The length of the CDR3 is 12 residues. CDR3: CASSGLNEKLFF. The CDR3 nucleotides are TGTGCCAGTTCCGGGCTTAATGAAAAACTGTTTTTT.